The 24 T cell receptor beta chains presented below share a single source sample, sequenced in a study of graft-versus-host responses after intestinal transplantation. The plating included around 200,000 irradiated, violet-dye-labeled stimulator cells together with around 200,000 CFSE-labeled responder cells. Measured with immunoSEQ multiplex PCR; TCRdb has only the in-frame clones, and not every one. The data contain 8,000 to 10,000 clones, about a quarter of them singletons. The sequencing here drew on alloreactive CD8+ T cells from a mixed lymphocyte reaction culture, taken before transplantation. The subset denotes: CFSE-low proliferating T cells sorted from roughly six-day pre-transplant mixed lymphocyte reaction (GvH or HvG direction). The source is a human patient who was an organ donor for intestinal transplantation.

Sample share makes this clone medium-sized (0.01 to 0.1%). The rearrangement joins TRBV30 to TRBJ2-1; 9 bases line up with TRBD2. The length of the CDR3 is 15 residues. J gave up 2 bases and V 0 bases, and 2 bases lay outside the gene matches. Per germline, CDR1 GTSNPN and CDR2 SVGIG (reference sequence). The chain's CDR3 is CAWSVWTSAYNEQFF. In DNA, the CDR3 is TGTGCCTGGAGTGTTTGGACTAGCGCCTACAATGAGCAGTTCTTC.

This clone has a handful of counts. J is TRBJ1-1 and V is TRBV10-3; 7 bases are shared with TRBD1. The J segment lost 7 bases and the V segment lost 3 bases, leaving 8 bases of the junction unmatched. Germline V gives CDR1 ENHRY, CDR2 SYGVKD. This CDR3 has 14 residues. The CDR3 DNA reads TGTGCCATCAGTGAAGAGGGGGCAGCGGGTGAAGCTTTCTTT. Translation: CAISEEGAAGEAFF.

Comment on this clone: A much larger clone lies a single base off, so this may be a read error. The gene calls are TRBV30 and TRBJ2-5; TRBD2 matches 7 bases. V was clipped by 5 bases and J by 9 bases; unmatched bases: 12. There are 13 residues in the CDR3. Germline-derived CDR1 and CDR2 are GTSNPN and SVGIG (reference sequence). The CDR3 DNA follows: TGTGCCTGGGAGAGCGGGGTCGATGAGGCCCAGTACTTC. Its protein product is CAWESGVDEAQYF.

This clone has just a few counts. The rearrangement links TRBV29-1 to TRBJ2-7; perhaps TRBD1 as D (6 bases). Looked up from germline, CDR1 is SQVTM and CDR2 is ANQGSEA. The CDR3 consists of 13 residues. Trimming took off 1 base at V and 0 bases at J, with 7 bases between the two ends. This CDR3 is CSVEGTDSYEQYF. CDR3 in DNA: TGCAGCGTTGAAGGGACAGACTCCTACGAGCAGTACTTC.

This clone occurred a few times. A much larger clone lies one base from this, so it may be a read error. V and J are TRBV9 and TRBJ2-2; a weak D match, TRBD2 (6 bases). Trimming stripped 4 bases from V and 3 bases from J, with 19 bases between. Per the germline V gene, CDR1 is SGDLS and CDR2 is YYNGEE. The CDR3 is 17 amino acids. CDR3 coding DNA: TGTGCCAGCAGCCCTTCCCGGGACTTAATTTACACCGGGGAGCTGTTTTTT. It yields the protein CASSPSRDLIYTGELFF.

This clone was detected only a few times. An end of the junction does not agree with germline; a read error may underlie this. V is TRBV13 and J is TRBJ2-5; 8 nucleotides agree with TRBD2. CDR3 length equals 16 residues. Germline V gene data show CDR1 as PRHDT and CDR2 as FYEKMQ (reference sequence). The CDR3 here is CARSRGTHRGGETQYF. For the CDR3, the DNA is TGTGCCCGCAGCCGCGGGACCCATCGGGGGGGGGAGACCCAGTACTTC. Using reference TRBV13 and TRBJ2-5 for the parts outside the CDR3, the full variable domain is AAGVIQSPRHLIKEKRETATLKCYPIPRHDTVYWYQQGPGQDPQFLISFYEKMQSDKGSIPDRFSAQQFSDYHSELNMSSLELGDSALYFCARSRGTHRGGETQYFGPGTRLLVL.

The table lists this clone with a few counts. This chain's CDR3 is CASSQGTTYEQYF. The CDR3 coding sequence is TGTGCCAGCAGCCAAGGGACTACCTACGAGCAGTACTTC. V is TRBV4-2 and J is TRBJ2-7; D may be TRBD2 (6 bases). Germline V gene sequence: CDR1 LGHNA, CDR2 YNFKEQ. The CDR3 length is 13 residues. The V and J ends lost 1 base and 2 bases respectively, with 6 bases between them.

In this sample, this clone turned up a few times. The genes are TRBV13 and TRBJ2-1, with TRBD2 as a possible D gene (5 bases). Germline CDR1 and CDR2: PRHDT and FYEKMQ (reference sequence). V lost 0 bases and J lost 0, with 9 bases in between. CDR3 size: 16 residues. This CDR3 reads CASSLGAEISYNEQFF. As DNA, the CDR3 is TGTGCCAGCAGCTTAGGAGCGGAGATCTCCTACAATGAGCAGTTCTTC.

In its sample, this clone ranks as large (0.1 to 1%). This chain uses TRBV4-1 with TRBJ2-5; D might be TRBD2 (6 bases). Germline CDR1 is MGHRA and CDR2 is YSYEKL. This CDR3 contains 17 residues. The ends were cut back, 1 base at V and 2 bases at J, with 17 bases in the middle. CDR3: CASSQGLGSEIQETQYF. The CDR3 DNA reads TGCGCCAGCAGCCAAGGACTCGGGAGCGAAATACAAGAGACCCAGTACTTC.

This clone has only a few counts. The CDR3 DNA follows: TGTGCCAGCAGCCGAGGACTAGCCTCCTACTACAATGAGCAGTTCTTC. As protein: CASSRGLASYYNEQFF. The chain recombines TRBV7-2 with TRBJ2-1; 8 bases are shared with TRBD2. Per the germline V gene, CDR1 is SGHTA and CDR2 is FQGNSA. There are 16 residues in the CDR3. The trim removed 5 bases at V and 3 bases at J, leaving 9 bases unmatched.

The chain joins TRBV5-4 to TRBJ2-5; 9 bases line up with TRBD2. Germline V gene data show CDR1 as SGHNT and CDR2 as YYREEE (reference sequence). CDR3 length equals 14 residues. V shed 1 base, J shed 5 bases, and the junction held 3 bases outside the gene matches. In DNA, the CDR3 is TGTGCCAGCAGCTTGATCGGACTAGCGGAGACCCAGTACTTC. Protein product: CASSLIGLAETQYF.

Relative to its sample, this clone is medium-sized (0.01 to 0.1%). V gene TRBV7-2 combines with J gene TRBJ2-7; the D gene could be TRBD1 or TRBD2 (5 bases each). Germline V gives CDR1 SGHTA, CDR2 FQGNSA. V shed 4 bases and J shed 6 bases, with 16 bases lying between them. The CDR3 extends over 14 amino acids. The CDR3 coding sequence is TGTGCCAGCAGCTGGACTGGTGAGGGGTCCGAGCAGTACTTC. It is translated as CASSWTGEGSEQYF. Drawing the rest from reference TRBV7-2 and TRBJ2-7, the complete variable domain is GAGVSQSPSNKVTEKGKDVELRCDPISGHTALYWYRQSLGQGLEFLIYFQGNSAPDKSGLPSDRFSAERTGGSVSTLTIQRTQQEDSAVYLCASSWTGEGSEQYFGPGTRLTVT.

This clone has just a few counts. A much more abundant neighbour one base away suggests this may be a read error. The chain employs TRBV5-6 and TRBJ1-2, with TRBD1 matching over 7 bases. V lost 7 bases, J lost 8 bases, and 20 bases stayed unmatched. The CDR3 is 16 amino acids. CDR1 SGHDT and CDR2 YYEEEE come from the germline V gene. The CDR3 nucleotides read TGTGCCAGCTGCCTAAAAGCGGCAGGGGGTTATCAGGGCTACACCTTC. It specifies CASCLKAAGGYQGYTF.

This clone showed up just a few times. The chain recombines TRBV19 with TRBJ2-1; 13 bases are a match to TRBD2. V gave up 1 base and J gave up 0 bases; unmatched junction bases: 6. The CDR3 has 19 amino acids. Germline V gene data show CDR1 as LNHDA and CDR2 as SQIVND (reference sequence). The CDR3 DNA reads TGTGCCAGTAGTATAGGGACCGGGACTAGCGGGACCTCCTACAATGAGCAGTTCTTC. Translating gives CASSIGTGTSGTSYNEQFF. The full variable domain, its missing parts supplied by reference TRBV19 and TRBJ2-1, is DGGITQSPKYLFRKEGQNVTLSCEQNLNHDAMYWYRQDPGQGLRLIYYSQIVNDFQKGDIAEGYSVSREKKESFPLTVTSAQKNPTAFYLCASSIGTGTSGTSYNEQFFGPGTRLTVL.

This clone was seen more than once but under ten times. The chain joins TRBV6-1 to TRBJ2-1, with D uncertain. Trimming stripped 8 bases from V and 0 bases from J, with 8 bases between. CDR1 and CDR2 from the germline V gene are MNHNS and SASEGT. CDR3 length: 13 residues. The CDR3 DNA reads TGTGCCAGCGGGCCTAGCTCCTACAATGAGCAGTTCTTC. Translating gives CASGPSSYNEQFF.

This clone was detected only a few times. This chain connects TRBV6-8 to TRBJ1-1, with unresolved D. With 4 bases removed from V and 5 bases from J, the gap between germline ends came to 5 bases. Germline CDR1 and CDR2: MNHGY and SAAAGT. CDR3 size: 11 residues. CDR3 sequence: CASSWGTEAFF. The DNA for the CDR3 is TGTGCCAGCAGTTGGGGTACTGAAGCTTTCTTT.

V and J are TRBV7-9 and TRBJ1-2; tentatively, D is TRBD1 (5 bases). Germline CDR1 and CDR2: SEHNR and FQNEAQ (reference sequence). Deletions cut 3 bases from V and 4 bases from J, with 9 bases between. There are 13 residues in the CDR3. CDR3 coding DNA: TGTGCCAGCAGCTTGGGGGACGTCTATGGCTACACCTTC. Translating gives CASSLGDVYGYTF. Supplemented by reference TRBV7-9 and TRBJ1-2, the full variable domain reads DTGVSQNPRHKITKRGQNVTFRCDPISEHNRLYWYRQTLGQGPEFLTYFQNEAQLEKSRLLSDRFSAERPKGSFSTLEIQRTEQGDSAMYLCASSLGDVYGYTFGSGTRLTVV.

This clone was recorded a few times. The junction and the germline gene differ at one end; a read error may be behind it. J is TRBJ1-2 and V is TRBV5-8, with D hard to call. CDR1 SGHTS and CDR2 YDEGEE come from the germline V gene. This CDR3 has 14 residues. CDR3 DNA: TGCGCCAGCAGCCAAGACCCCCGGCTCCAGGGCTACACCTTC. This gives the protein CASSQDPRLQGYTF.

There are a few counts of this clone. CDR3 DNA: TGTGCCAGCAGCCAGATCGGGACTAGCGGGCCCAGCACAGATACGCAGTATTTT. It is translated as CASSQIGTSGPSTDTQYF. The rearrangement joins TRBV21-1 to TRBJ2-3; the table's D call of TRBD2 was not tested on the DNA. TRBV21-1 is labeled a pseudogene. This CDR3 is 18 amino acids long.

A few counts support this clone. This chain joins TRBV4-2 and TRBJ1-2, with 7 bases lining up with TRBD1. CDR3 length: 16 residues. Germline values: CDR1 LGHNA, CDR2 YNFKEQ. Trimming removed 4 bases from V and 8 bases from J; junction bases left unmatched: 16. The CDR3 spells CASSLKAAGGYQGYTF. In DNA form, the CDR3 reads TGTGCCAGCAGCCTAAAAGCGGCAGGGGGTTATCAGGGCTACACCTTC.

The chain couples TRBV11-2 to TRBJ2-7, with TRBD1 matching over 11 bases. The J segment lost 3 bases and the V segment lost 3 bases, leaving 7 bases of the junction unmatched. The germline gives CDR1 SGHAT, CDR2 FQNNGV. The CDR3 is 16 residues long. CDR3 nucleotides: TGTGCCAGCAGCTTGGTGCCCGGGACAGGGGGCTACGAGCAGTACTTC. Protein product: CASSLVPGTGGYEQYF. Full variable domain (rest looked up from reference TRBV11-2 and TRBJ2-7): EAGVAQSPRYKIIEKRQSVAFWCNPISGHATLYWYQQILGQGPKLLIQFQNNGVVDDSQLPKDRFSAERLKGVDSTLKIQPAKLEDSAVYLCASSLVPGTGGYEQYFGPGTRLTVT.

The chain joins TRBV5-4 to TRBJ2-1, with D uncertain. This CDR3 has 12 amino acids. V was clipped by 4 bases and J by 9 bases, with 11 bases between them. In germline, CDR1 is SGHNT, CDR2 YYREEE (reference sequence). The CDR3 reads CASSPELGEQFF. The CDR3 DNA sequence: TGTGCCAGCAGCCCAGAACTGGGTGAGCAGTTCTTC.

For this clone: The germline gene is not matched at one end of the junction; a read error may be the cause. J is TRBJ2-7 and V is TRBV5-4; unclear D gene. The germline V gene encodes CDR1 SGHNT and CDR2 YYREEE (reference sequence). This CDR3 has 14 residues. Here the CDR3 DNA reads TGCGCCAGCAGCCAAGATAGACCCGCCTACGAGCAGTACTTC. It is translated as CASSQDRPAYEQYF.

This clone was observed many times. The CDR3, as DNA: TGTGCCTGGAGTTCAGGGCGGGGAGCGGGCGAGCAGTACTTC. Its protein is CAWSSGRGAGEQYF. This chain links TRBV30 with TRBJ2-7; possibly TRBD2 for D (6 bases). Germline V gives CDR1 GTSNPN, CDR2 SVGIG (reference sequence). This CDR3 comprises 14 residues. The V end lost 2 bases, the J end lost 6 bases, and 17 bases lay between the germline ends. The full variable domain, with the rest looked up from reference TRBV30 and TRBJ2-7, is SQTIHQWPATLVQPVGSPLSLECTVEGTSNPNLYWYRQAAGRGLQLLFYSVGIGQISSEVPQNLSASRPQDRQFILSSKKLLLSDSGFYLCAWSSGRGAGEQYFGPGTRLTVT.